This T cell receptor beta chain is drawn from a study of shared clonotypes between healthy human individuals. Study summary: The cohort comprised a couple of women and a few men. Their ages spanned 18 to 49 years. The study, taken as a whole, reports: Larger estimated richness was generally recorded for naive subsets relative to memory subsets.

This CDR3 is 19 amino acids long. From germline, CDR1 is MNHEY and CDR2 SMNVEV (reference sequence). The V and J ends lost 3 bases and 4 bases respectively, with 25 bases between them. The protocol was immunoSEQ multiplex PCR, while the TCRdb copy is restricted to in-frame clones and leaves out a portion. The data show more than 2,000,000 clones, with approximately 94% seen just once and about 0.13% held by the top ten. With regard to this clone: The antigen remains unidentified.

This rearrangement joins TRBV27 to TRBJ2-1; D unclear. Sequences were obtained from naive CD4+ T cells sorted from blood. Indicated subset: CD45RA+ positively selected. The sequence came from a man younger than 35 in good health. The CDR3 nucleotides read TGTGCCAGCAGTTTTCAGCCCGCTGGTCTTTGGGAACAGTACAATGAGCAGTTCTTC. Amino acids: CASSFQPAGLWEQYNEQFF.